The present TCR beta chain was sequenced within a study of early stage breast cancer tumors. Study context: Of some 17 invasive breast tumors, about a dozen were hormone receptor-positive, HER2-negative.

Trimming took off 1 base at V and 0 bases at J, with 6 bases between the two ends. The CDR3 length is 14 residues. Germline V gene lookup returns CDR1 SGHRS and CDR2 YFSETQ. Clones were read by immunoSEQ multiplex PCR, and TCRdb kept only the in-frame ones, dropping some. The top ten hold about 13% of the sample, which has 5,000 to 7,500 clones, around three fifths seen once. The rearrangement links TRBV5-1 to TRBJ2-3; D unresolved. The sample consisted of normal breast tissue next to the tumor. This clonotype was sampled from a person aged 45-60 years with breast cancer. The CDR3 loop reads CASSLRTSTDTQYF. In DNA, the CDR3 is TGCGCCAGCAGCTTGAGAACTAGCACAGATACGCAGTATTTT.